The 31 T cell receptor beta chains listed next were all sequenced from one sample in a study of cytomegalovirus exposure and HLA in healthy donors. PCR involved 60 Vbeta and 13 Jbeta primers. The table came from immunoSEQ multiplex PCR; TCRdb's copy has only in-frame clones and leaves some out. The table records over 150,000 clones, 82% of them present only once. The sequenced sample consisted of PBMCs. The source of these receptors is a male donor in good health and CMV-seropositive.

This clone was found a few times. This chain joins TRBV7-2 and TRBJ1-3; 9 bases match TRBD1. The CDR3 runs to 14 residues. V lost 0 bases and J lost 9; bases outside the gene matches: 3. Germline V gene sequence: CDR1 SGHTA, CDR2 FQGNSA. In DNA, the CDR3 is TGTGCCAGCAGCTTAGCTTGGACAGGGGCCACCATATATTTT. As protein: CASSLAWTGATIYF. The full variable domain, with the rest looked up from reference TRBV7-2 and TRBJ1-3, is GAGVSQSPSNKVTEKGKDVELRCDPISGHTALYWYRQSLGQGLEFLIYFQGNSAPDKSGLPSDRFSAERTGGSVSTLTIQRTQQEDSAVYLCASSLAWTGATIYFGEGSWLTVV.

Details on this clone: Different DNA sequences within this sample yield the same CDR3. This rearrangement joins TRBV18 to TRBJ2-7; D gene unclear. The CDR3 runs 14 residues. Per germline, CDR1 KGHSH and CDR2 LQKENI. Trimming stripped 2 bases from V and 1 base from J, with 9 bases between. CDR3 sequence (DNA): TGTGCCAGCTCACCAGGCGGAACTTCCTACGAGCAGTACTTC. This encodes CASSPGGTSYEQYF. The full variable domain, completed using reference TRBV18 and TRBJ2-7, is NAGVMQNPRHLVRRRGQEARLRCSPMKGHSHVYWYRQLPEEGLKFMVYLQKENIIDESGMPKERFSAEFPKEGPSILRIQQVVRGDSAAYFCASSPGGTSYEQYFGPGTRLTVT.

The rearrangement uses TRBV28 and TRBJ2-7; TRBD2 matches 9 bases. With 3 bases clipped from V and 7 bases from J, the junction kept 1 base outside the gene matches. CDR1 is MDHEN and CDR2 is SYDVKM in the germline V gene. The CDR3 loop spans 12 amino acids. The DNA of the CDR3 is TGTGCCAGCAGTTTGCTAGCGGGAGAGCAGTACTTC. Protein: CASSLLAGEQYF.

The chain carries TRBV5-6 and TRBJ2-1, with no clear D. Between the trimmed V and J ends, which lost 0 bases and 8 bases, there was a span of 3 bases. From germline, CDR1 is SGHDT and CDR2 YYEEEE. This CDR3 contains 11 residues. CDR3 in amino acids: CASSLAYEQFF. The CDR3 coding sequence is TGTGCCAGCAGCTTGGCCTATGAGCAGTTCTTC.

This chain links TRBV19 with TRBJ2-3; 7 bases align to TRBD2. J lost 5 bases, V lost 6 bases, and 17 bases had no gene match. Germline V gene sequence: CDR1 LNHDA, CDR2 SQIVND (reference sequence). The CDR3 is 17 amino acids. CDR3 nucleotides: TGTGCCAGTAGCCCCCTAGGAGGGAGCGGGAAGGTAGATACGCAGTATTTT. Its translation: CASSPLGGSGKVDTQYF.

The sample holds a few counts of this clone. This chain uses TRBV2 with TRBJ1-3; 8 bases are a match to TRBD1. The CDR3 is made up of 16 amino acids. CDR1 is SNHLY and CDR2 is FYNNEI in the germline V gene. V dropped 6 bases and J dropped 0; count of bases not matched to a gene: 7. For the CDR3, the DNA is TGTGCCAGCAGCCCGGACAGGGCCAGCTCTGGAAACACCATATATTTT. Protein sequence: CASSPDRASSGNTIYF.

The chain links TRBV19 to TRBJ2-3, with TRBD1 identical over 8 bases. Trimming took 6 bases from V and 6 from J; bases not matched to a gene: 8. Germline CDR1 and CDR2: LNHDA and SQIVND (reference sequence). This CDR3 comprises 14 residues. CDR3 protein: CASRQQGVGDTQYF. CDR3 nucleotide sequence: TGTGCCAGTAGGCAACAGGGGGTGGGGGATACGCAGTATTTT.

This clone has more than one count but fewer than ten. This rearrangement joins TRBV7-9 to TRBJ2-7; 10 bases are shared with TRBD1. V lost 4 bases, J lost 4 bases, and 4 bases stayed unmatched. Germline V gene data show CDR1 as SEHNR and CDR2 as FQNEAQ (reference sequence). The CDR3 extends over 14 amino acids. The CDR3 here is CASSSPGQGYEQYF. The DNA of the CDR3 is TGTGCCAGCAGCTCACCGGGACAGGGGTACGAGCAGTACTTC.

The gene calls are TRBV10-3 and TRBJ2-1; 9 bases map to TRBD2. CDR3 length: 15 residues. V was clipped by 10 bases and J by 0 bases; unmatched bases: 7. Germline V lookup: CDR1 ENHRY, CDR2 SYGVKD. CDR3: CATVAGESSYNEQFF. The DNA for the CDR3 is TGTGCCACTGTAGCGGGGGAGAGCTCCTACAATGAGCAGTTCTTC.

The rearrangement joins TRBV10-3 to TRBJ1-2, with D perhaps matching TRBD1 (5 bases). The V gene lost 8 bases and the J gene lost 3 bases, with 10 bases spanning the gap. The CDR3 has 12 amino acids. The germline V gene has CDR1 ENHRY and CDR2 SYGVKD. CDR3 bases: TGTGCCATCGATACAGGAGACTATGGCTACACCTTC. It is translated as CAIDTGDYGYTF.

A word on this clone: A junction end diverges from the germline sequence, so it may reflect a read error. The chain uses TRBV28 and TRBJ2-1; 7 bases map to TRBD1. Germline assignment: CDR1 MDHEN and CDR2 SYDVKM. The CDR3 has 13 residues. CDR3 coding DNA: TGTGCCGGCAGTGCGACAGGGTCCAATGAGCAGTTCTTC. It translates to CAGSATGSNEQFF.

The table lists this clone with a count of one. At one of its ends the junction is not consistent with the germline gene, which may arise from a read error. The V gene is TRBV30, the J gene TRBJ2-4; weak D call: TRBD2 (5 bases). The CDR3 contains 19 residues. Germline CDR1 is GTSNPN and CDR2 is SVGIG (reference sequence). As DNA, the CDR3 is TGTGCCTGGAGTGACTCCGGGCTGCGAAGACCTCTAGCCAAAAACAGTCAGTACTTC. It translates to CAWSDSGLRRPLAKNSQYF.

CDR3: CASSRDRMSYNEQFF. The CDR3 DNA is TGCGCCAGCAGCAGGGACAGGATGAGCTACAATGAGCAGTTCTTC. This sequence joins TRBV4-3 and TRBJ2-1; TRBD1 agrees at 8 bases. This CDR3 has 15 residues. Trimming took 5 bases from V and 3 from J; bases not matched to a gene: 6. Germline V gene data show CDR1 as LGHNA and CDR2 as YSLEER.

This rearrangement joins TRBV15 to TRBJ2-3; perhaps TRBD2 as D (5 bases). Germline CDR1 is LNHNV and CDR2 is YYDKDF (reference sequence). The CDR3 consists of 15 residues. V dropped 3 bases and J dropped 0 bases, with 10 bases sitting between them. CDR3 amino acids: CATSSPAVSTDTQYF. CDR3 in DNA: TGTGCCACCAGCAGTCCAGCGGTTAGCACAGATACGCAGTATTTT.

This clone was recorded once. The rearrangement joins TRBV10-1 to TRBJ2-2; D not certain. This CDR3 is built from 13 residues. CDR1 WNHNN and CDR2 SYGVQD come from the germline V gene (reference sequence). Trimming removed 4 bases from V and 0 bases from J, with 3 bases in between. CDR3 nucleotide sequence: TGCGCCAGCAGTGCTCCGAACACCGGGGAGCTGTTTTTT. As protein: CASSAPNTGELFF.

The J gene is TRBJ2-7, the V gene TRBV28, with 9 bases matching TRBD2. This CDR3 is built from 19 residues. CDR1 and CDR2 (germline): MDHEN, SYDVKM. Germline trimming cut 5 bases from V and 4 bases from J; bases unmatched to any gene: 21. CDR3 protein: CASSPPPVRTSARSYEQYF. CDR3 DNA: TGTGCCAGCAGTCCACCCCCCGTTCGGACTAGCGCGAGGAGTTACGAGCAGTACTTC.

This clone was found once. The genes are TRBV7-6 and TRBJ2-3; 8 positions agree with TRBD2. CDR3 length: 16 residues. Germline V lookup: CDR1 SGHVS, CDR2 FNYEAQ. V was pared by 0 bases and J by 1 base, with 3 bases of the junction left unmatched. The CDR3 loop reads CASSLAARGGTDTQYF. The CDR3 DNA follows: TGTGCCAGCAGCTTAGCGGCGCGGGGGGGCACAGATACGCAGTATTTT.

This chain links TRBV7-9 with TRBJ1-2; D gene unclear. Germline V gives CDR1 SEHNR, CDR2 FQNEAQ (reference sequence). Trimming pared 1 base from V and 2 bases from J, leaving 5 bases between. The CDR3 sequence is 13 residues long. CDR3 coding DNA: TGTGCCAGCAGCTTAGGGCAGAACTATGGCTACACCTTC. It encodes CASSLGQNYGYTF.

The CDR3 loop reads CASSSIIQAENSPLHF. CDR3 coding DNA: TGTGCCAGCAGCTCCATCATCCAGGCCGAAAATTCACCCCTCCACTTT. The chain recombines TRBV5-6 with TRBJ1-6; no firm D call. The length of the CDR3 is 16 residues. Germline CDR1 reads SGHDT; CDR2 reads YYEEEE. V lost 3 bases and J lost 7, with 17 bases in between.

This clone was observed once. The J gene is TRBJ1-5, the V gene TRBV27, with D possibly matching TRBD1 (5 bases). CDR3 length: 15 amino acids. V was trimmed by 2 bases and J by 3 bases, leaving 11 bases between them. CDR1 and CDR2 (germline): MNHEY, SMNVEV (reference sequence). The CDR3 bases are TGTGCCAGCAGTTTACAACAGGCCGACAATCAGCCCCAGCATTTT. It is translated as CASSLQQADNQPQHF.

V is TRBV7-2 and J is TRBJ1-6, with D possibly being TRBD1 (5 bases). Per germline, CDR1 SGHTA and CDR2 FQGNSA. Deletions cut 2 bases from V and 13 bases from J, with 9 bases between. The CDR3 sequence is 12 residues long. CDR3 sequence (DNA): TGTGCCAGCAGCTTAACAGGTCTCCCCCTCCACTTT. Translated: CASSLTGLPLHF.

The rearrangement joins TRBV9 to TRBJ2-5, with 10 bases matching TRBD1. This CDR3 has 17 amino acids. Germline-derived CDR1 and CDR2 are SGDLS and YYNGEE. Losses at the gene ends were 0 bases for V and 5 bases for J; bases not matched to a gene: 10. CDR3 bases: TGTGCCAGCAGCGTAGACCCGCCGACAGGGGGCAGGGAGACCCAGTACTTC. Its protein product is CASSVDPPTGGRETQYF.

The chain employs TRBV7-9 and TRBJ2-5, with TRBD2 matching 9 bases. With the DNA end fitting TRBJ2-7 better, the J assignment may be wrong. CDR1 is SEHNR, CDR2 FQNEAQ, per germline (reference sequence). The CDR3 extends over 15 amino acids. In nucleotides, the CDR3 is TGTGCCAGCAGCTGGGGGCTAGCGGGATCCTACGAGCAGTACTTC. This sequence encodes CASSWGLAGSYEQYF.

This rearrangement joins TRBV18 to TRBJ2-4; possibly TRBD2 for D (5 bases). Germline V gene data show CDR1 as KGHSH and CDR2 as LQKENI. The CDR3 contains 16 residues. Trimming took off 3 bases at V and 0 bases at J, with 12 bases between the two ends. The CDR3 spells CASSPQPGLAKNIQYF. DNA of the CDR3: TGTGCCAGCTCACCCCAACCCGGACTAGCCAAAAACATTCAGTACTTC.

This sequence joins TRBV19 and TRBJ1-4, with 11 nucleotides matching TRBD1. Germline V gene data show CDR1 as LNHDA and CDR2 as SQIVND (reference sequence). Trimming removed 7 bases from V and 3 bases from J; junction bases left unmatched: 7. The CDR3 extends over 16 amino acids. CDR3 loop: CASIRTGGIANEKLFF. The DNA for the CDR3 is TGTGCCAGTATCCGGACAGGGGGCATCGCTAATGAAAAACTGTTTTTT.

The chain carries TRBV29-1 and TRBJ1-1; D not certain. This CDR3 is 11 amino acids long. CDR1 is SQVTM, CDR2 ANQGSEA, per germline. Trimming shortened V by 6 bases and J by 5 bases, and 10 bases separated the two germline ends. CDR3 in amino acids: CSVVSETEAFF. In nucleotides, the CDR3 is TGCAGCGTGGTCTCGGAGACTGAAGCTTTCTTT.

The rearrangement joins TRBV11-2 to TRBJ2-6; 7 nucleotides line up with TRBD1. CDR3 size: 16 residues. Germline CDR1 reads SGHAT; CDR2 reads FQNNGV. Germline trimming cut 5 bases from V and 2 bases from J; bases unmatched to any gene: 6. For the CDR3, the DNA is TGTGCCAGCAGCCCAAGTACAGGGGCTGGGGCCAACGTCCTGACTTTC. It codes for CASSPSTGAGANVLTF.

This chain uses TRBV6-5 with TRBJ2-1, with D perhaps TRBD2 (6 bases). V lost 4 bases and J lost 10, with 14 bases in between. The CDR3 totals 13 residues. In germline, CDR1 is MNHEY, CDR2 SVGAGI. The CDR3 protein is CASSLGPAGEQFF. In DNA form, the CDR3 reads TGTGCCAGCAGTTTGGGGCCTGCGGGGGAGCAGTTCTTC.

The chain is built from TRBV6-5 and TRBJ2-5, with D possibly matching TRBD2 (5 bases). V was pared by 5 bases and J by 3 bases, with 10 bases between. This CDR3 spans 13 amino acids. The germline V gene has CDR1 MNHEY and CDR2 SVGAGI. CDR3 protein: CASSLSGKETQYF. In nucleotides, the CDR3 is TGTGCCAGCAGTCTCTCCGGGAAAGAGACCCAGTACTTC.

J is TRBJ2-1 and V is TRBV9; 15 nucleotides agree with TRBD2. The length of the CDR3 is 16 residues. In germline, CDR1 is SGDLS, CDR2 YYNGEE. V shed 3 bases, J shed 10 bases, and the junction held 8 bases outside the gene matches. The chain's CDR3 is CASSESIGTSGGEQFF. DNA of the CDR3: TGTGCCAGCAGCGAAAGCATCGGGACTAGCGGGGGGGAGCAGTTCTTC.

The V call is TRBV6-6, the J call TRBJ1-4; tentative D call: TRBD1 (5 bases). Germline-derived CDR1 and CDR2 are MNHNY and SVGAGI (reference sequence). V dropped 6 bases and J dropped 0 bases, with 8 bases sitting between them. This CDR3 spans 14 amino acids. DNA of the CDR3: TGTGCCAGCAGAGCGGGGGCAACTAATGAAAAACTGTTTTTT. Protein: CASRAGATNEKLFF.